The 17 T cell receptor beta chains below were found in one sample sequenced in a study of CD8 T cells in Susac syndrome. Reverse transcription used about 0.45 to 1 ug RNA and random hexamers. TCRdb reanalysed the immunoSEQ multiplex PCR reads using MiXCR and keeps one entry per CDR3 protein. The sample includes more than 70,000 distinct CDR3 sequences, around 94% of them seen just once. The sample taken for sequencing was CD8+ T cells from PBMCs. The receptors derive from a human donor with Susac syndrome.

The chain carries TRBV6-6 and TRBJ2-5; TRBD2 is a possible D gene (6 bases). The germline CDR1 and CDR2 sequences are MNHNY and SVGAGI (reference sequence). CDR3 length equals 13 residues. Trimming removed 5 bases from V and 3 bases from J, with 10 bases in between. The CDR3 region has the DNA TGTGCCAGCAGTGGGACGGGGGAAGAGACCCAGTACTTC. Its protein product is CASSGTGEETQYF.

The CDR3 is CASSLKGPEATGELFF. The CDR3 bases are TGTGCCAGCAGTTTGAAGGGCCCCGAGGCCACCGGGGAGCTGTTTTTT. The V call is TRBV12-3 or TRBV12-4, the J call TRBJ2-2, with unresolved D. This CDR3 region has 16 residues. V lost 3 bases, J lost 4 bases, and 15 bases lay in between.

The CDR3 spells CSASSGWGSYEQYF. Here the CDR3 DNA reads TGCAGTGCTAGCTCCGGGTGGGGCTCCTACGAGCAGTACTTC. The rearrangement uses TRBV20-1 and TRBJ2-7, with D hard to call. Trimming stripped 3 bases from V and 0 bases from J, with 12 bases between. The CDR3 contains 14 residues. Germline CDR1 DFQATT, CDR2 SNEGSKA (reference sequence).

The CDR3 loop is CASSKGAYEQYF. The DNA of the CDR3 is TGCGCCTCCTCGAAGGGGGCCTACGAGCAGTACTTC. V and J are TRBV5-1 and TRBJ2-7; tentative D call: TRBD1 (6 bases). This CDR3 has 12 amino acids. V lost 10 bases and J 2 bases, leaving 13 bases between the germline ends. From germline, CDR1 is SGHRS and CDR2 YFSETQ.

V usage is TRBV20-1 and J usage is TRBJ2-1, with 9 bases fitting TRBD2. The V gene end was trimmed by 1 base and the J gene end by 8 bases; junction bases not matched to a gene: 9. This CDR3 spans 15 amino acids. Germline CDR1 and CDR2: DFQATT and SNEGSKA (reference sequence). The CDR3 loop reads CSARGGTSSFHEQFF. As DNA, the CDR3 is TGCAGTGCTAGAGGGGGGACTAGCAGCTTCCATGAGCAGTTCTTC.

This chain connects TRBV5-1 to TRBJ2-7, with D possibly being TRBD2 (5 bases). The germline V and J ends were trimmed by 1 base and 3 bases, with 8 bases remaining between them. The CDR3 consists of 13 residues. Germline V gene sequence: CDR1 SGHRS, CDR2 YFSETQ. Here the CDR3 DNA reads TGCGCCAGCAGCTTGCGAGGACTCTACGAGCAGTACTTC. Protein product: CASSLRGLYEQYF.

The gene calls are TRBV25-1 and TRBJ2-7, with TRBD1 identical over 7 bases. The germline V gene has CDR1 MGHDK and CDR2 SYGVNS. This CDR3 has 14 amino acids. The trim removed 5 bases at V and 5 bases at J, leaving 9 bases unmatched. CDR3 in DNA: TGTGCCAGCAGTATCGACAGGGTAACGGACGAGCAGTACTTC. It translates to CASSIDRVTDEQYF.

This chain joins TRBV6-2 or TRBV6-3 and TRBJ2-7; TRBD1 matches 7 bases. The germline V gene has CDR1 MNHEY and CDR2 SVGEGT. Losses at the gene ends were 2 bases for V and 2 bases for J; bases not matched to a gene: 12. CDR3 length: 17 amino acids. CDR3 coding DNA: TGTGCCAGCAGTTACCCATCTTTCCGGGACAGTGCCTACGAGCAGTACTTC. It translates to CASSYPSFRDSAYEQYF.

The rearrangement joins TRBV2 to TRBJ1-2, with 7 bases lining up with TRBD1. Trimming took 2 bases from V and 8 from J; bases not matched to a gene: 5. Germline-derived CDR1 and CDR2 are SNHLY and FYNNEI. The CDR3 is 13 residues long. DNA of the CDR3: TGTGCCAGCAGTGAACCGGGACAGAACGGCTACACCTTC. Encoded protein: CASSEPGQNGYTF. The full variable domain, in which reference TRBV2 and TRBJ1-2 provide the parts outside the CDR3, is EPEVTQTPSHQVTQMGQEVILRCVPISNHLYFYWYRQILGQKVEFLVSFYNNEISEKSEIFDDQFSVERPDGSNFTLKIRSTKLEDSAMYFCASSEPGQNGYTFGSGTRLTVV.

Comment on this clonotype: An end of the junction differs from the germline gene, which may be a read error. This rearrangement joins TRBV6-5 to TRBJ2-7; TRBD2 matches at 7 bases. This CDR3 spans 14 amino acids. CDR1 is MNHEY, CDR2 SVGAGI, per germline. Here the CDR3 DNA reads TGTGCCAGCAGCCCCGGACTAGTCTCCTACGAGCAGTATTTC. Residues: CASSPGLVSYEQYF.

The chain combines TRBV28 with TRBJ2-1; D is unresolved. V was shortened by 2 bases and J by 10 bases, with 12 bases between the two germline ends. The CDR3 spans 13 residues. The germline V gene encodes CDR1 MDHEN and CDR2 SYDVKM. In DNA form, the CDR3 reads TGTGCCAGCAGTTTAGATCCGGTTACCGAGCAGTTCTTC. As protein: CASSLDPVTEQFF.

The genes are TRBV7-9 and TRBJ2-7, with 7 bases aligning to TRBD2. Germline trimming cut 5 bases from V and 6 bases from J; bases unmatched to any gene: 10. Looked up from germline, CDR1 is SEHNR and CDR2 is FQNEAQ (reference sequence). CDR3 length: 14 residues. CDR3 protein: CASSPSSGRGEQYF. DNA for the CDR3: TGTGCCAGCAGCCCCTCTAGCGGACGGGGCGAGCAGTACTTC.

This clonotype was detected once. The chain uses TRBV13 and TRBJ2-3; 14 bases are shared with TRBD2. The CDR3 has 17 residues. J gave up 1 base and V 4 bases, and 4 bases lay outside the gene matches. Germline V gene sequence: CDR1 PRHDT, CDR2 FYEKMQ (reference sequence). CDR3: CASSSRLAGGGTDTQYF. CDR3 in DNA: TGTGCCAGCAGCTCCCGACTAGCGGGGGGGGGCACAGATACGCAGTATTTT.

This clonotype was detected a few times. The chain couples TRBV7-9 to TRBJ2-5; perhaps TRBD1 as D (5 bases). The V end lost 7 bases, the J end lost 1 base, and 7 bases lay between the germline ends. Germline CDR1 is SEHNR and CDR2 is FQNEAQ (reference sequence). There are 12 residues in the CDR3. CDR3 sequence: CASTGPQETQYF. CDR3 DNA: TGTGCCAGCACAGGGCCCCAAGAGACCCAGTACTTC.

The CDR3 sequence is CASSPPYGDTEAFF. The CDR3 region has the DNA TGTGCCAGCAGTCCACCATACGGGGACACTGAAGCTTTCTTT. V and J are TRBV12-3 or TRBV12-4 and TRBJ1-1, with no clear D. V lost 5 bases and J lost 3, with 13 bases in between. The CDR3 has 14 residues.

The gene calls are TRBV20-1 and TRBJ2-3, with TRBD2 matching 11 bases. This CDR3 spans 15 amino acids. V trimming: 4 bases; J trimming: 1 base; junction bases outside the gene matches: 4. Per germline, CDR1 DFQATT and CDR2 SNEGSKA (reference sequence). As DNA, the CDR3 is TGCAGTGCTACCCAGACTAGCGGGGGCACAGATACGCAGTATTTT. Protein sequence: CSATQTSGGTDTQYF.

The chain is built from TRBV6-2 or TRBV6-3 and TRBJ2-1; D may match TRBD1 or TRBD2 (5 bases each). The CDR3 runs 17 residues. Germline-derived CDR1 and CDR2 are MNHEY and SVGEGT. Trimming cost V 2 bases and J 9 bases, with 23 bases left between them. For the CDR3, the DNA is TGTGCCAGCAGTTACACTAGGGGCACTACCCCCGAACGTGAGCAGTTCTTC. It yields the protein CASSYTRGTTPEREQFF.